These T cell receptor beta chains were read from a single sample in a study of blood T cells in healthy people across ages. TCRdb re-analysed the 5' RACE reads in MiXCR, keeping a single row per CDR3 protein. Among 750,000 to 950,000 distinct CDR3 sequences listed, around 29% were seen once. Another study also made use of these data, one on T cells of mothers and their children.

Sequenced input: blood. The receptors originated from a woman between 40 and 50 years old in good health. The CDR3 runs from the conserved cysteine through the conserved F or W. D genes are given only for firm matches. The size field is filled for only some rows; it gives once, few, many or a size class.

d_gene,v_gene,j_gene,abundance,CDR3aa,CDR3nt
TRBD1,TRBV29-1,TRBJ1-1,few,CSGYRGANTEAFF,TGCAGCGGGTACAGGGGGGCGAACACTGAAGCTTTCTTT
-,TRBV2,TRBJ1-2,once,CASSDWRNGYTF,TGTGCCAGCAGTGATTGGAGAAATGGCTACACCTTC
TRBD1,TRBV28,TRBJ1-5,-,CASSLQGVRDQPQHF,TGTGCCAGCAGTCTCCAGGGGGTTCGTGATCAGCCCCAGCATTTT
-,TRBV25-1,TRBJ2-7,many,CASSEGGDEQYF,TGTGCCAGCAGTGAAGGAGGGGACGAGCAGTACTTC
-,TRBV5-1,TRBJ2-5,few,CASSLADRSQETQYF,TGCGCCAGCAGCTTGGCCGACAGAAGCCAAGAGACCCAGTACTTC
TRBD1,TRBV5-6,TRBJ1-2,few,CASSLLGRQGGSGYTF,TGTGCCAGCAGCTTATTAGGAAGACAGGGAGGGTCGGGCTACACCTTC
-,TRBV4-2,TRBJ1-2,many,CASSQDTGGSYGYTF,TGTGCCAGCAGCCAAGATACCGGGGGAAGCTATGGCTACACCTTC
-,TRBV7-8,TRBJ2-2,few,CASSLDRARNTGELFF,TGTGCCAGCAGCTTAGACAGGGCTCGGAACACCGGGGAGCTGTTTTTT
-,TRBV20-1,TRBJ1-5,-,CSARDRGDEGSNQPQHF,TGCAGTGCTAGAGATCGGGGCGATGAGGGTAGCAATCAGCCCCAGCATTTT
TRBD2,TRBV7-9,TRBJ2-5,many,CASSSNLAGGPLETQYF,TGTGCCAGCAGCTCGAACTTAGCGGGGGGGCCTTTAGAGACCCAGTACTTC
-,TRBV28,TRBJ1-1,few,CASQGPNTEAFF,TGTGCCAGCCAGGGCCCGAACACTGAAGCTTTCTTT
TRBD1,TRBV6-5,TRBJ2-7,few,CASGRGQGAYEQYF,TGTGCCAGCGGAAGGGGACAGGGGGCTTACGAGCAGTACTTC
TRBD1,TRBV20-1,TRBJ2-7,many,CSVREDREQYF,TGCAGTGTTAGAGAGGACAGGGAGCAGTACTTC
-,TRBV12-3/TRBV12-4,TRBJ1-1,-,CASSLGGTDEAFF,TGTGCCAGCAGTTTAGGGGGTACCGATGAAGCTTTCTTT